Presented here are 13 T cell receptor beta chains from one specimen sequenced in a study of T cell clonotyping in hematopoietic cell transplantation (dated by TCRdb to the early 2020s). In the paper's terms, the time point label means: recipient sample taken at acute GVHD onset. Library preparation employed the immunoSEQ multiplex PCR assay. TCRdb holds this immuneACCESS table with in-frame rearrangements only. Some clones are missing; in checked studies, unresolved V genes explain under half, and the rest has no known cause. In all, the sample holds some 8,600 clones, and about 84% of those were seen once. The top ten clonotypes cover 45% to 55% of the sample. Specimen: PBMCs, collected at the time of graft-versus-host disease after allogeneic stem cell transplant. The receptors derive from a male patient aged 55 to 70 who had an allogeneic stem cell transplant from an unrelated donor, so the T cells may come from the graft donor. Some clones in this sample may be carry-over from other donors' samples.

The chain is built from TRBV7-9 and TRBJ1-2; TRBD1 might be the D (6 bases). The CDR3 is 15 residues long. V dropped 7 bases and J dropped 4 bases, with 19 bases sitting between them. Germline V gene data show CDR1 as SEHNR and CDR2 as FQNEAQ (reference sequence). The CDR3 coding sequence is TGTGCCAGCACCGAAACAGGGCGGGTCCTCTATGGCTACACCTTC. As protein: CASTETGRVLYGYTF.

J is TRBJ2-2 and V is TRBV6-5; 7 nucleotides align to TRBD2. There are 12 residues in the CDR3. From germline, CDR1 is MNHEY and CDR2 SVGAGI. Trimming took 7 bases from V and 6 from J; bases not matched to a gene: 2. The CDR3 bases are TGTGCCAGCACCGCGGGAGCCGGGGAGCTGTTTTTT. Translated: CASTAGAGELFF.

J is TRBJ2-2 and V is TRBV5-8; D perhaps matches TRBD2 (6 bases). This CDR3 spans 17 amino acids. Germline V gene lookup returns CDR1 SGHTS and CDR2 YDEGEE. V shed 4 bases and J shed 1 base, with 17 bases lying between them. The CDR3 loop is CASSQNRRGWNTGELFF. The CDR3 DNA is TGTGCCAGCAGCCAAAATCGGAGGGGATGGAACACCGGGGAGCTGTTTTTT.

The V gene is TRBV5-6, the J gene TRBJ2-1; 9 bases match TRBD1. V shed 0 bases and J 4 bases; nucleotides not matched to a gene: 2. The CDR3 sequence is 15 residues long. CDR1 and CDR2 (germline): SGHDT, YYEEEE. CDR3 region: CASSLGDRAYNEQFF. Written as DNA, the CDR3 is TGTGCCAGCAGCTTGGGGGACAGGGCTTACAATGAGCAGTTCTTC.

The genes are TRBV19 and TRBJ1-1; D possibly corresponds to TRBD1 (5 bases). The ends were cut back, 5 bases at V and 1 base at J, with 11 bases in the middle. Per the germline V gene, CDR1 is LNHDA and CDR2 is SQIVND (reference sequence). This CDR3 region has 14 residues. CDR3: CASSARGTNTEAFF. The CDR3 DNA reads TGTGCCAGTAGTGCGCGGGGGACGAACACTGAAGCTTTCTTT.

CDR3 sequence (DNA): TGCAGTGCCGAGGGGGCCTACGAGCAGTACTTC. Encoded protein: CSAEGAYEQYF. The J gene is TRBJ2-7, the V gene TRBV20-1, with D tentatively TRBD1 (6 bases). With 6 bases removed from V and 2 bases from J, the gap between germline ends came to 8 bases. In germline, CDR1 is DFQATT, CDR2 SNEGSKA (reference sequence). The CDR3 length is 11 residues.

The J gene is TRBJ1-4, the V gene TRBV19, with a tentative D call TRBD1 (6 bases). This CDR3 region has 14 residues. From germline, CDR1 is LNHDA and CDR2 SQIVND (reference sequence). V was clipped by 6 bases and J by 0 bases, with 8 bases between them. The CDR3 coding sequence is TGTGCCAGTAGCCGGACAGCAACTAATGAAAAACTGTTTTTT. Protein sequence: CASSRTATNEKLFF.

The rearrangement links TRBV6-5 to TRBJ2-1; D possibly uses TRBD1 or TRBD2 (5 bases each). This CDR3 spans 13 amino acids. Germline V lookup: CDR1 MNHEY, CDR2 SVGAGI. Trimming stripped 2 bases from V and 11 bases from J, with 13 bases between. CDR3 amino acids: CASSYAEGSQQFF. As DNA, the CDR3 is TGTGCCAGCAGTTACGCTGAGGGGTCACAGCAGTTCTTC.

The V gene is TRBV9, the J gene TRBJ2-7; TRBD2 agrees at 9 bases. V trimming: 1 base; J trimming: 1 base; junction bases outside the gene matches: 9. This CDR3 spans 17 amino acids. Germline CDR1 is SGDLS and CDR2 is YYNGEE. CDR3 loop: CASSVHSGGLSSYEQYF. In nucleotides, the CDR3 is TGTGCCAGCAGCGTACATAGCGGGGGTCTTTCATCCTACGAGCAGTACTTC. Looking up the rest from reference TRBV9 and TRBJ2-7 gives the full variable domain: DSGVTQTPKHLITATGQRVTLRCSPRSGDLSVYWYQQSLDQGLQFLIQYYNGEERAKGNILERFSAQQFPDLHSELNLSSLELGDSALYFCASSVHSGGLSSYEQYFGPGTRLTVT.

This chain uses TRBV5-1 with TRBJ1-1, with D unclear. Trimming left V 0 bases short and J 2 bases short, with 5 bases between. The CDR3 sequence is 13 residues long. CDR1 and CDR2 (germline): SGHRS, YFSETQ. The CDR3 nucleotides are TGCGCCAGCAGCTTGGGCAGTAACACTGAAGCTTTCTTT. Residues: CASSLGSNTEAFF.

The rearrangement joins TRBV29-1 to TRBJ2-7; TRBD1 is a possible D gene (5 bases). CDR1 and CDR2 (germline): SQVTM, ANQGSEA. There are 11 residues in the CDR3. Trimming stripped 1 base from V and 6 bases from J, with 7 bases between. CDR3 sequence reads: CSVEVGPEQYF. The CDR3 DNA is TGCAGCGTTGAAGTGGGGCCCGAGCAGTACTTC.

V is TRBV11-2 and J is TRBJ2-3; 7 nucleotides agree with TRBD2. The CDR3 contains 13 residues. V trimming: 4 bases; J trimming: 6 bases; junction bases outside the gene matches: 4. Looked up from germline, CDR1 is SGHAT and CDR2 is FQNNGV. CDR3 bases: TGTGCCAGCAGCTGGACTAGGGTGGATACGCAGTATTTT. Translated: CASSWTRVDTQYF.

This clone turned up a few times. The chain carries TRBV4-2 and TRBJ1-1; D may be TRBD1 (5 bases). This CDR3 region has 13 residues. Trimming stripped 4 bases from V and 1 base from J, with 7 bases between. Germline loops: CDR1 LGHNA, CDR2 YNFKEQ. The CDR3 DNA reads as TGTGCCAGCAGCCCCGGACAGAACACTGAAGCTTTCTTT. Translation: CASSPGQNTEAFF.